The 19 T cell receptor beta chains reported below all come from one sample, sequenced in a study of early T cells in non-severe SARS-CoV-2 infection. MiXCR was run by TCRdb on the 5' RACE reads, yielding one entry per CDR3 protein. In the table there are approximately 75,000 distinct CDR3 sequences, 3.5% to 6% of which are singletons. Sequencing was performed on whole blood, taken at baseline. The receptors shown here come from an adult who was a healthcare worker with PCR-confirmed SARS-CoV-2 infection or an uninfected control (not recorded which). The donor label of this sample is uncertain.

The CDR3 loop reads CASTMTSTDTQYF. DNA for the CDR3: TGTGCCAGCACCATGACTAGCACAGATACGCAGTATTTT. This rearrangement joins TRBV12-3 or TRBV12-4 to TRBJ2-3; D is ambiguous. The CDR3 consists of 13 residues. Deletions cut 7 bases from V and 0 bases from J, with 8 bases between.

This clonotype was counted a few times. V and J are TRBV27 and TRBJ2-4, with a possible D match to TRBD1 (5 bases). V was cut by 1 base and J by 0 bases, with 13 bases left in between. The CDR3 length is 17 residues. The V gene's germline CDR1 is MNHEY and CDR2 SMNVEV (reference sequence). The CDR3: CASSLYGAGIAKNIQYF. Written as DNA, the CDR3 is TGTGCCAGCAGTTTATATGGGGCAGGGATAGCCAAAAACATTCAGTACTTC.

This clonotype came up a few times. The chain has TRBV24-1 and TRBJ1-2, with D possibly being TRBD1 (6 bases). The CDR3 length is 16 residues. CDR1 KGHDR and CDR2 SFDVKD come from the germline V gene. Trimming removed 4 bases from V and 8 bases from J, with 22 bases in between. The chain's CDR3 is CATSEVGGSLLEGYTF. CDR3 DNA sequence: TGTGCCACCAGTGAGGTAGGGGGAAGCTTATTGGAAGGCTACACCTTC.

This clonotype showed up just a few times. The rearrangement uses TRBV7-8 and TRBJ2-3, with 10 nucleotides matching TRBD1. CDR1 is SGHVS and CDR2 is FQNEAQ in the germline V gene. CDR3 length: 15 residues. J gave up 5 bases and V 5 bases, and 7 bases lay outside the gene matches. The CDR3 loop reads CASSMDRGYEDTQYF. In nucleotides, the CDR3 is TGTGCCAGCAGCATGGACAGGGGGTATGAAGATACGCAGTATTTT. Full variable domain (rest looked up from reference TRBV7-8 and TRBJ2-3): GAGVSQSPRYKVAKRGQDVALRCDPISGHVSLFWYQQALGQGPEFLTYFQNEAQLDKSGLPSDRFFAERPEGSVSTLKIQRTQQEDSAVYLCASSMDRGYEDTQYFGPGTRLTVL.

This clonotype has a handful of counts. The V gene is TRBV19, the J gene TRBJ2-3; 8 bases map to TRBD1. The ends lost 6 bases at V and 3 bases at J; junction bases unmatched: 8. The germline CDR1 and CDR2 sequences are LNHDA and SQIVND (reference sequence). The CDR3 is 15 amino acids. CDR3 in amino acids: CASSPQGAQTDTQYF. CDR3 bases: TGTGCCAGTAGCCCTCAGGGGGCGCAAACAGATACGCAGTATTTT.

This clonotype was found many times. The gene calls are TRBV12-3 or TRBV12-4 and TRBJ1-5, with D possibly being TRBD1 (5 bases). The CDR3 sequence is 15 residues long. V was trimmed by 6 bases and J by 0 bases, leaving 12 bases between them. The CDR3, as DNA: TGTGCCAGCAGCCCCGGGGGGTTTAGCAATCAGCCCCAGCATTTT. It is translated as CASSPGGFSNQPQHF.

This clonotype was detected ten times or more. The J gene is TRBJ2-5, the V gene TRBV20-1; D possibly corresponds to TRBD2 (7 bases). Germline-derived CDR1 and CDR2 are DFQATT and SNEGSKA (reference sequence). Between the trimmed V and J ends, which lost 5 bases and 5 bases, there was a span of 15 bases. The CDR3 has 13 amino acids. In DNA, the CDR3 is TGCAGTGCTGCGGGCGGGGGCCGGGAGACCCAGTACTTC. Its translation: CSAAGGGRETQYF.

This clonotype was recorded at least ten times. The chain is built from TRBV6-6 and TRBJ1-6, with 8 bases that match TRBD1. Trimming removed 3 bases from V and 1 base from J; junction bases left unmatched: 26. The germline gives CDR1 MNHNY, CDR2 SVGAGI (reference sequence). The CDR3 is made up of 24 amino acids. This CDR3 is CASSYRQGIFFWSAFRSYNSPLHF. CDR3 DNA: TGTGCCAGCAGTTATCGACAGGGGATCTTTTTCTGGTCCGCATTTCGGTCCTATAATTCACCCCTCCACTTT.

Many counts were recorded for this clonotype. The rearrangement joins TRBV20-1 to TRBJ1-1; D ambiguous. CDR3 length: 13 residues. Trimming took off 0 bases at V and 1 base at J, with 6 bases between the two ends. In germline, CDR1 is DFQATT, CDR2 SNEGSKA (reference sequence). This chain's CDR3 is CSAREQPNTEAFF. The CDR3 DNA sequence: TGCAGTGCTAGAGAACAGCCGAACACTGAAGCTTTCTTT.

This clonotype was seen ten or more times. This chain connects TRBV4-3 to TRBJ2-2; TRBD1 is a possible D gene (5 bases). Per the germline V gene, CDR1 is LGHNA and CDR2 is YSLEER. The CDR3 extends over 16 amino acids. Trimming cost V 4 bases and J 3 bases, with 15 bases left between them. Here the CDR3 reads CASSPGWGRDTGELFF. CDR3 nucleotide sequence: TGCGCCAGCAGCCCAGGCTGGGGCAGGGACACCGGGGAGCTGTTTTTT.

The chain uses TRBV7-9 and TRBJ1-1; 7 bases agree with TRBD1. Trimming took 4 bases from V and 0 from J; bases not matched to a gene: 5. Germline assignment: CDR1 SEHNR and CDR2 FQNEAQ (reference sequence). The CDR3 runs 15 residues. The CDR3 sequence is CASSSRQGVNTEAFF. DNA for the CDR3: TGTGCCAGCAGCTCTAGACAGGGCGTGAACACTGAAGCTTTCTTT.

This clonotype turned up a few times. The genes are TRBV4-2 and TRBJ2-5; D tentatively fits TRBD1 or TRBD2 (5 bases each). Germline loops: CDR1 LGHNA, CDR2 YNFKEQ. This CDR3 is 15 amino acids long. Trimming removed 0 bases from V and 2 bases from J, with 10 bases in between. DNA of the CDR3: TGTGCCAGCAGCCAAGATCGGGGCAGACAAGAGACCCAGTACTTC. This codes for CASSQDRGRQETQYF.

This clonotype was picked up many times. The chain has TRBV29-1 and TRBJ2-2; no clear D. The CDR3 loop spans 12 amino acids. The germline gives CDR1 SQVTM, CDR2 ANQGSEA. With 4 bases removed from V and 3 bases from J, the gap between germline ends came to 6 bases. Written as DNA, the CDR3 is TGCAGCGTTGGGCTGCACACCGGGGAGCTGTTTTTT. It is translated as CSVGLHTGELFF.

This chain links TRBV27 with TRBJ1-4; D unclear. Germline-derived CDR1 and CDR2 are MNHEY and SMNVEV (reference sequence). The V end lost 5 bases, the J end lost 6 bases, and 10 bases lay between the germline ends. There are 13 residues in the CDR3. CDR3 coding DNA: TGTGCCAGCAGTGCGTATTCCGATGAAAAACTGTTTTTT. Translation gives CASSAYSDEKLFF.

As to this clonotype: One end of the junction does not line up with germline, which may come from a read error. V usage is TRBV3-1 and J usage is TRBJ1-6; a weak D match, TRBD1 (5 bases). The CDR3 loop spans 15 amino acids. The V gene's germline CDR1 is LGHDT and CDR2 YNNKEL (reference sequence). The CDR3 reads CASCQGTGFASPLHF. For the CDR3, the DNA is TGTGCCAGCTGCCAGGGAACAGGATTCGCATCACCCCTCCACTTT.

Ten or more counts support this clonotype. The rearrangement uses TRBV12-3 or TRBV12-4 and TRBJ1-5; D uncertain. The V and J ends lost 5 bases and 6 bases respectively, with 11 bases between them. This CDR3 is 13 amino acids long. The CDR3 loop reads CASSPFGLQPQHF. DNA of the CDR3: TGTGCCAGCAGTCCATTTGGGCTTCAGCCCCAGCATTTT.

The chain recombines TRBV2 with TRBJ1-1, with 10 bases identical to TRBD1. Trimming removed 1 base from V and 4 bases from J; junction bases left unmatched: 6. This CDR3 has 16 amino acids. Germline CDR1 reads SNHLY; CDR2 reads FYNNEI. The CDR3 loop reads CASSEGQGAHGTEAFF. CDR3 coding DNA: TGTGCCAGCAGTGAAGGACAGGGGGCCCACGGCACTGAAGCTTTCTTT.

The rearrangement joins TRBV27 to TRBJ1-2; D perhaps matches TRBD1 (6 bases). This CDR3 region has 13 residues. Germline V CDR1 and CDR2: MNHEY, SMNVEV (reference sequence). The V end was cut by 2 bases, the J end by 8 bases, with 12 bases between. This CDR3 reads CASSLGRGLGYTF. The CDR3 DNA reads TGTGCCAGCAGTTTAGGGCGGGGGCTCGGCTACACCTTC.

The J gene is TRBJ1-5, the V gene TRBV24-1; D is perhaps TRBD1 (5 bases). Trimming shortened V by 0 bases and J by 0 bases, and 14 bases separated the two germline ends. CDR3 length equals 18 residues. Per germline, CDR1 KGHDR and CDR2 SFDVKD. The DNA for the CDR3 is TGTGCCACCAGTGATTTGTTCCTCGTGAGGGGTAGCAATCAGCCCCAGCATTTT. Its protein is CATSDLFLVRGSNQPQHF.